These 4 T cell receptor beta chains originate from one sample sequenced in a study of human T cells and chemical hapten exposure. Time point of the sample: patch test 3, about 24 weeks after DPC sensitization. Treatment of the sample: therapeutic diphenylcyclopropenone sensitization with weekly scalp DPC. The authors extracted total RNA from unfractionated whole blood. TCRdb recomputed calls from the RACE reads with MiXCR, one row per CDR3 protein. The sample carries around 40,000 distinct CDR3 sequences, roughly 12% recorded once. Sequences were derived from whole blood, sampled in connection with sensitization to the hapten diphenylcyclopropenone (DPC). Source of these receptors: a woman between 40 and 50 years old with alopecia areata. Some clones in this sample may be carry-over from other donors' samples.

This clonotype came up many times. The chain uses TRBV28 and TRBJ1-1; 8 positions agree with TRBD1. There are 15 residues in the CDR3. Germline V gives CDR1 MDHEN, CDR2 SYDVKM. V lost 4 bases, J lost 1 base, and 5 bases stayed unmatched. The CDR3 bases are TGTGCCAGCAGTTCAGCCGGGACAGGGAACACTGAAGCTTTCTTT. This gives the protein CASSSAGTGNTEAFF.

This clonotype came up a few times. The chain combines TRBV10-3 with TRBJ2-3; D gene ambiguous. This CDR3 contains 14 residues. V lost 4 bases, J lost 0 bases, and 8 bases lay in between. Germline V CDR1 and CDR2: ENHRY, SYGVKD. The DNA for the CDR3 is TGTGCCATCAGTGGTACTAAAAGCACAGATACGCAGTATTTT. Translated: CAISGTKSTDTQYF.

This chain links TRBV5-4 with TRBJ1-1, with D possibly being TRBD1 (6 bases). The CDR3 extends over 15 amino acids. Germline assignment: CDR1 SGHNT and CDR2 YYREEE (reference sequence). Trimming cost V 4 bases and J 0 bases, with 13 bases left between them. The CDR3 DNA reads as TGTGCCAGCAGCCCCGGGACACGTATGAACACTGAAGCTTTCTTT. Protein: CASSPGTRMNTEAFF.

This clonotype was counted ten times or more. The chain joins TRBV7-2 to TRBJ2-1, with 7 bases aligning to TRBD2. Germline V gene data show CDR1 as SGHTA and CDR2 as FQGNSA. V dropped 0 bases and J dropped 10; count of bases not matched to a gene: 3. This CDR3 spans 13 amino acids. The CDR3 DNA is TGTGCCAGCAGCTTAGCGGCACTAGCGGAGCAGTTCTTC. Translation gives CASSLAALAEQFF. Based on the CDR3 plus reference TRBV7-2 and TRBJ2-1, the full variable domain is GAGVSQSPSNKVTEKGKDVELRCDPISGHTALYWYRQSLGQGLEFLIYFQGNSAPDKSGLPSDRFSAERTGGSVSTLTIQRTQQEDSAVYLCASSLAALAEQFFGPGTRLTVL.